This is a list of T cell receptor beta chains from one sample in a study of blood T cell repertoires in COVID-19. Sequencing used immunoSEQ multiplex PCR; TCRdb keeps in-frame clones, though not all of them. In the table there are roughly 170,000 clones, roughly 85% of which are singletons. Sequencing used PBMCs or T cells enriched from blood (not recorded which). These receptors were taken from a woman aged 50 to 60 who had recovered from COVID-19. Each CDR3 is given with its conserved first and last residue. D genes are given only for firm matches. A clone size is listed for some rows: how often the clone was seen (once, few, many), or a class if it is expanded.

v_gene	j_gene	abundance	d_gene	CDR3nt	CDR3aa
TRBV3-1/TRBV3-2	TRBJ2-2	NA	NA	TGTGCCAGCTCCCTCACCGGGGAGCTGTTTTTT	CASSLTGELFF
TRBV7-8	TRBJ1-1	NA	TRBD1	TGTGCCAGCAGCGTAGGGACAGCCAACACTGAAGCTTTCTTT	CASSVGTANTEAFF
TRBV2	TRBJ1-1	NA	NA	TGTGCCAGCAGTGTTGGGCCAGCAAACACTGAAGCTTTCTTT	CASSVGPANTEAFF
TRBV12-5	TRBJ1-2	NA	TRBD1	TGTGCTAGTGGTTTGGGGGCCGGGACAGATGGCTACACCTTC	CASGLGAGTDGYTF
TRBV10-1	TRBJ2-3	NA	NA	TGCGCCAGCAGTGAGTACGGGATGGGCACAGATACGCAGTATTTT	CASSEYGMGTDTQYF
TRBV6-5	TRBJ2-2	NA	NA	TGTGCCAGCACCTTAACCCGGGGCACCGGGGAGCTGTTTTTT	CASTLTRGTGELFF
TRBV25-1	TRBJ2-4	NA	NA	TGTGCCAGCAGTGGAGAAGGGGGATTAGCCAAAAACATTCAGTACTTC	CASSGEGGLAKNIQYF
TRBV3-1/TRBV3-2	TRBJ1-1	NA	NA	TGTGCCAGCAGCACATCCATGAACACTGAAGCTTTCTTT	CASSTSMNTEAFF
TRBV7-8	TRBJ2-1	NA	NA	TGTGCCAGCAGCCTTCTAAGGGGGTCCTACAATGAGCAGTTCTTC	CASSLLRGSYNEQFF
TRBV28	TRBJ2-6	once	NA	TGTGCCAGCAGAAGAGTCTCTGGGGCCAACGTCCTGACTTTC	CASRRVSGANVLTF
TRBV6-5	TRBJ2-1	NA	TRBD2	TGTGCCAGCAGCCAAGCAGGCGGGAGAAACAATGAGCAGTTCTTC	CASSQAGGRNNEQFF
TRBV15	TRBJ1-5	NA	NA	TGTGCCACCAGTGAGGGAGAAAGCAATCAGCCCCAGCATTTT	CATSEGESNQPQHF
TRBV2	TRBJ2-2	once	NA	TGTGCCAGCAGTGACCCGGGGGCGAACACCGGGGAGCTGTTTTTT	CASSDPGANTGELFF
TRBV6-4	TRBJ2-1	NA	TRBD2	TGTGCCAGCAGTATACTAGCGGGGGGGCGAAATGAGCAGTTCTTC	CASSILAGGRNEQFF
TRBV11-3	TRBJ1-2	NA	NA	TGTGCCAGCAGCTTACAGGGCGGAGACTATGGCTACACCTTC	CASSLQGGDYGYTF